Given below is one T cell receptor beta chain in context. This specimen comes from a study of blood T cell repertoires in COVID-19. The CDR3 loop spans 15 amino acids. Germline lookup yields CDR1 SGDLS and CDR2 YYNGEE. V was clipped by 3 bases and J by 2 bases, with 13 bases between them. As handled by the study authors: Amplification of reference gene primers was used by the study to estimate nucleated cell counts. TCRdb's table, derived via immunoSEQ multiplex PCR, lists solely in-frame clones and lacks some. For V, J and clone size, that table is used; D and trimming come from the DNA. The data hold about 95,000 clones, with roughly 76% observed a single time.

Sequenced input: peripheral blood. The sequence derives from a man aged 80 or over with COVID-19, enrolled during active disease. V gene TRBV9 combines with J gene TRBJ2-3; unclear D gene. The CDR3 loop reads CASSALSGTTDTQYF. DNA of the CDR3: TGTGCCAGCAGCGCCCTAAGTGGTACCACAGATACGCAGTATTTT.